These 28 T cell receptor beta chains share one sample of origin, sequenced in a study of technical replicates of blood from a few donors. Clones were read by immunoSEQ multiplex PCR, and TCRdb kept only the in-frame ones, dropping some. Of about 93,000 clones in the sample, approximately 95% were seen once. The specimen was T cells isolated from PBMCs. The origin of the receptors is a human donor in good health.

This sequence joins TRBV27 and TRBJ2-7; 10 nucleotides align to TRBD2. This CDR3 has 14 amino acids. Germline V gives CDR1 MNHEY, CDR2 SMNVEV (reference sequence). V was pared by 1 base and J by 6 bases, with 3 bases of the junction left unmatched. In nucleotides, the CDR3 is TGTGCCAGCAGTTTATGGACTAGCGGCAGCGAGCAGTACTTC. Translation: CASSLWTSGSEQYF.

The V and J genes are TRBV28 and TRBJ1-1; D not resolved. Germline V lookup: CDR1 MDHEN, CDR2 SYDVKM. The CDR3 loop spans 14 amino acids. Trimming removed 5 bases at V and 3 bases at J, with 13 bases between. The CDR3 DNA reads as TGTGCCAGCAGTCGCGAGGGCCGGTACACTGAAGCTTTCTTT. Translation gives CASSREGRYTEAFF.

V usage is TRBV7-2 and J usage is TRBJ2-5; no reliable D call. The last part of the DNA fits TRBJ2-7 better; the J call may be wrong. Germline V CDR1 and CDR2: SGHTA, FQGNSA. The CDR3 is made up of 11 amino acids. The CDR3 spells CASSFHYEQYF. CDR3 in DNA: TGTGCCAGCAGCTTCCACTACGAGCAGTACTTC.

The genes are TRBV6-6 and TRBJ1-3; D perhaps matches TRBD1 (6 bases). This CDR3 region has 15 residues. V gave up 0 bases and J gave up 1 base, with 7 bases separating them. Per germline, CDR1 MNHNY and CDR2 SVGAGI (reference sequence). CDR3 in DNA: TGTGCCAGCAGTTACTCGACAGGATCTGGAAACACCATATATTTT. This gives the protein CASSYSTGSGNTIYF.

In the case of this clone: An end of the junction does not agree with germline; a read error may underlie this. The rearrangement uses TRBV7-7 and TRBJ2-5, with no clear D. Germline V gene data show CDR1 as SSHAT and CDR2 as FNYEAQ (reference sequence). This CDR3 spans 13 amino acids. The CDR3 DNA is TGTGCTAGCAGCTTCAACGGAGAAGAGACCCAGTACTTC. It is translated as CASSFNGEETQYF.

The V call is TRBV4-1, the J call TRBJ1-2, with D possibly TRBD1 on 5 matching bases. Trimming stripped 0 bases from V and 3 bases from J, with 11 bases between. This CDR3 has 15 residues. Germline CDR1 is MGHRA and CDR2 is YSYEKL. The CDR3 here is CASSQDLSRDYGYTF. In nucleotides, the CDR3 is TGCGCCAGCAGCCAAGATCTCTCCAGGGACTATGGCTACACCTTC.

The chain couples TRBV5-6 to TRBJ2-2, with 8 bases identical to TRBD2. The CDR3 loop spans 16 amino acids. Germline trimming cut 0 bases from V and 2 bases from J; bases unmatched to any gene: 3. Per germline, CDR1 SGHDT and CDR2 YYEEEE. CDR3: CASSLAGTRNTGELFF. The DNA of the CDR3 is TGTGCCAGCAGCTTGGCCGGGACTAGAAACACCGGGGAGCTGTTTTTT.

This rearrangement joins TRBV10-3 to TRBJ2-5, with 7 bases identical to TRBD1. With 0 bases clipped from V and 2 bases from J, the junction kept 3 bases outside the gene matches. The CDR3 totals 15 residues. The germline V gene has CDR1 ENHRY and CDR2 SYGVKD. The CDR3 spells CAISESGQNQETQYF. The CDR3 coding sequence is TGTGCCATCAGTGAGTCGGGACAGAATCAAGAGACCCAGTACTTC.

The gene calls are TRBV2 and TRBJ2-1; TRBD1 matches at 7 bases. V shed 7 bases and J 8 bases; nucleotides not matched to a gene: 8. This CDR3 comprises 13 residues. The germline V gene has CDR1 SNHLY and CDR2 FYNNEI. The CDR3 region is CASTETGKYEQFF. The CDR3 region has the DNA TGTGCCAGCACAGAGACAGGGAAGTATGAGCAGTTCTTC.

J is TRBJ1-2 and V is TRBV30; tentatively, D is TRBD1 (6 bases). This CDR3 region has 13 residues. Trimming removed 1 base at V and 6 bases at J, with 12 bases between. CDR1 and CDR2 from the germline V gene are GTSNPN and SVGIG (reference sequence). The CDR3 region is CAWSDYRVNGYTF. The CDR3 nucleotides are TGTGCCTGGAGTGATTACAGGGTAAATGGCTACACCTTC.

The sample holds one count of this clone. The genes are TRBV5-1 and TRBJ1-3, with D possibly matching TRBD1 (5 bases). Germline CDR1 and CDR2: SGHRS and YFSETQ. V dropped 0 bases and J dropped 5 bases, with 9 bases sitting between them. The CDR3 is 14 residues long. CDR3 residues: CASSLDRTRNTIYF. The CDR3 DNA is TGCGCCAGCAGCTTGGACAGGACGCGAAACACCATATATTTT.

This chain connects TRBV6-1 to TRBJ2-2; 12 positions agree with TRBD2. The trim removed 3 bases at V and 6 bases at J, leaving 5 bases unmatched. The germline V gene encodes CDR1 MNHNS and CDR2 SASEGT. This CDR3 comprises 16 residues. In DNA form, the CDR3 reads TGTGCCAGCAGTGACGAGGGACTAGCGGGTTCCGGGGAGCTGTTTTTT. This translates into CASSDEGLAGSGELFF.

V and J are TRBV7-9 and TRBJ2-7, with 8 bases matching TRBD2. V lost 5 bases, J lost 7 bases, and 10 bases stayed unmatched. Per the germline V gene, CDR1 is SEHNR and CDR2 is FQNEAQ (reference sequence). This CDR3 is built from 14 residues. This CDR3 is CASSLTSVDKEQYF. CDR3 coding DNA: TGTGCCAGCAGCCTGACTAGCGTCGATAAGGAGCAGTACTTC. The complete variable domain, with remaining parts taken from reference TRBV7-9 and TRBJ2-7, reads DTGVSQNPRHKITKRGQNVTFRCDPISEHNRLYWYRQTLGQGPEFLTYFQNEAQLEKSRLLSDRFSAERPKGSFSTLEIQRTEQGDSAMYLCASSLTSVDKEQYFGPGTRLTVT.

This chain uses TRBV5-6 with TRBJ1-4; D is uncertain. Trimming took off 3 bases at V and 3 bases at J, with 9 bases between the two ends. Germline-derived CDR1 and CDR2 are SGHDT and YYEEEE. The CDR3 totals 14 residues. The CDR3 DNA is TGTGCCAGCAGCTCCCCCCGGGCTAATGAAAAACTGTTTTTT. It specifies CASSSPRANEKLFF.

CDR3 DNA: TGTGCCAGCAGTCTTCTCCGGGTAGCGGGAGGGGGCGAGCAGTACTTC. Translating gives CASSLLRVAGGGEQYF. The V and J genes are TRBV2 and TRBJ2-7; TRBD2 aligns across 11 bases. V was pared by 5 bases and J by 6 bases, with 12 bases of the junction left unmatched. CDR3 length equals 16 residues. CDR1 is SNHLY, CDR2 FYNNEI, per germline.

The genes are TRBV10-3 and TRBJ2-3; D is ambiguous. The CDR3 has 13 residues. Germline V CDR1 and CDR2: ENHRY, SYGVKD. The germline V and J ends were trimmed by 5 bases and 2 bases, with 8 bases remaining between them. CDR3 sequence: CAISQVDTDTQYF. DNA for the CDR3: TGTGCCATCAGTCAGGTGGACACAGATACGCAGTATTTT.

The J gene is TRBJ1-2, the V gene TRBV9; no reliable D call. There are 15 residues in the CDR3. The germline CDR1 and CDR2 sequences are SGDLS and YYNGEE. Trimming removed 0 bases at V and 2 bases at J, with 11 bases between. The CDR3 DNA follows: TGTGCCAGCAGCGTAGGTTTTGGAGGGAACTATGGCTACACCTTC. Residues: CASSVGFGGNYGYTF.

The chain uses TRBV19 and TRBJ1-2; no firm D call. Germline assignment: CDR1 LNHDA and CDR2 SQIVND (reference sequence). Trimming cost V 7 bases and J 2 bases, with 8 bases left between them. CDR3 length: 12 amino acids. In DNA, the CDR3 is TGTGCCAGTACCCACGGGAACTATGGCTACACCTTC. It specifies CASTHGNYGYTF. Full variable domain (missing parts from reference TRBV19 and TRBJ1-2): DGGITQSPKYLFRKEGQNVTLSCEQNLNHDAMYWYRQDPGQGLRLIYYSQIVNDFQKGDIAEGYSVSREKKESFPLTVTSAQKNPTAFYLCASTHGNYGYTFGSGTRLTVV.

The gene calls are TRBV19 and TRBJ2-2; 10 bases map to TRBD1. Germline trimming cut 9 bases from V and 5 bases from J; bases unmatched to any gene: 6. This CDR3 comprises 14 residues. Germline V lookup: CDR1 LNHDA, CDR2 SQIVND (reference sequence). The CDR3 sequence: CASAGQGWTGELFF. The CDR3 DNA reads TGTGCCAGCGCGGGACAGGGGTGGACCGGGGAGCTGTTTTTT.

This rearrangement joins TRBV18 to TRBJ1-2; 7 nucleotides line up with TRBD1. The V gene end was trimmed by 8 bases and the J gene end by 3 bases; junction bases not matched to a gene: 6. CDR3 length: 13 amino acids. In germline, CDR1 is KGHSH, CDR2 LQKENI. The CDR3 loop reads CASTGTDDYGYTF. CDR3 sequence (DNA): TGTGCCAGCACCGGGACAGACGACTATGGCTACACCTTC.

V gene TRBV7-9 combines with J gene TRBJ2-7; 7 bases are shared with TRBD2. CDR1 and CDR2 (germline): SEHNR, FQNEAQ (reference sequence). The V and J ends lost 5 bases and 5 bases, in that order; junction bases with no gene match: 15. The CDR3 runs to 16 residues. The CDR3 loop is CASSPRASGDGDEQYF. Written as DNA, the CDR3 is TGTGCCAGCAGCCCAAGGGCTAGCGGCGACGGGGACGAGCAGTACTTC. The whole variable domain, filled in from reference TRBV7-9 and TRBJ2-7, reads DTGVSQNPRHKITKRGQNVTFRCDPISEHNRLYWYRQTLGQGPEFLTYFQNEAQLEKSRLLSDRFSAERPKGSFSTLEIQRTEQGDSAMYLCASSPRASGDGDEQYFGPGTRLTVT.

This sequence joins TRBV14 and TRBJ1-1; unclear D gene. CDR1 and CDR2 (germline): SGHDN, FVKESK. Trimming took off 0 bases at V and 1 base at J, with 9 bases between the two ends. This CDR3 is 15 amino acids long. Here the CDR3 DNA reads TGTGCCAGCAGCCAAGACTTTATCGGGAACACTGAAGCTTTCTTT. Amino acids: CASSQDFIGNTEAFF.

This chain joins TRBV15 and TRBJ2-2; 8 bases fit TRBD1. This CDR3 contains 19 residues. Germline CDR1 LNHNV, CDR2 YYDKDF (reference sequence). V lost 2 bases and J lost 6; bases outside the gene matches: 17. The CDR3 bases are TGTGCCACCAGCAGATCGTCCATTTCCGGGACAGGCAAGGCCGGGGAGCTGTTTTTT. Protein product: CATSRSSISGTGKAGELFF.

The chain joins TRBV4-2 to TRBJ2-3; D is possibly TRBD2 (5 bases). V lost 4 bases and J lost 0, with 11 bases in between. Germline V gives CDR1 LGHNA, CDR2 YNFKEQ. This CDR3 contains 15 residues. The CDR3 loop reads CASSRKAASTDTQYF. The CDR3 coding sequence is TGTGCCAGCAGCCGGAAAGCGGCTAGCACAGATACGCAGTATTTT.

V and J are TRBV5-1 and TRBJ1-1, with TRBD1 matching 11 bases. V trimming: 5 bases; J trimming: 0 bases; junction bases outside the gene matches: 6. This CDR3 has 16 residues. Germline CDR1 is SGHRS and CDR2 is YFSETQ. CDR3 sequence reads: CASSRTGGELNTEAFF. CDR3 nucleotide sequence: TGCGCCAGCAGTCGGACAGGGGGCGAGCTGAACACTGAAGCTTTCTTT.

The chain joins TRBV4-1 to TRBJ2-7; tentative D call: TRBD1 (5 bases). The CDR3 is 15 amino acids. CDR1 is MGHRA, CDR2 YSYEKL, per germline. Trimming cost V 0 bases and J 2 bases, with 11 bases left between them. CDR3 loop: CASSQESQGTYEQYF. The CDR3 region has the DNA TGCGCCAGCAGCCAAGAGTCGCAGGGAACCTACGAGCAGTACTTC.

This chain uses TRBV27 with TRBJ2-7, with D possibly TRBD1 on 7 matching bases. Germline V CDR1 and CDR2: MNHEY, SMNVEV (reference sequence). The CDR3 is made up of 16 amino acids. The germline V and J ends were trimmed by 2 bases and 3 bases, with 17 bases remaining between them. CDR3 DNA sequence: TGTGCCAGCAGTTTACGAGGGGGCGAGGGACTCTACGAGCAGTACTTC. It is translated as CASSLRGGEGLYEQYF.

This clone appeared once. This rearrangement joins TRBV30 to TRBJ2-7; 7 nucleotides align to TRBD1. The junction had 20 bases not matched to a gene; V was cut back by 4 bases and J by 2 bases. Germline assignment: CDR1 GTSNPN and CDR2 SVGIG (reference sequence). This CDR3 has 18 residues. This chain's CDR3 is CAWMAMIYRDRKTYEQYF. In DNA form, the CDR3 reads TGTGCCTGGATGGCGATGATATACCGGGACAGAAAAACCTACGAGCAGTACTTC.